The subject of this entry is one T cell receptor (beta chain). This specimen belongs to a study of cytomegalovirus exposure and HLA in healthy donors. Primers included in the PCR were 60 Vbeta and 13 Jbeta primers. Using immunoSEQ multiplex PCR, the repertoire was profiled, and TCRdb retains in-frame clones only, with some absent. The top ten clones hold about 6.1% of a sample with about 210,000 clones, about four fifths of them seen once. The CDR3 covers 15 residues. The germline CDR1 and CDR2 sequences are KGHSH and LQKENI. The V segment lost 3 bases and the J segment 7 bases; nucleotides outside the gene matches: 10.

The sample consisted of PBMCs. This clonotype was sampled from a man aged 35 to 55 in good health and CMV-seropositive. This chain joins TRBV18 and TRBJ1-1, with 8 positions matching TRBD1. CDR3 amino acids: CASSPGRDRFSEAFF. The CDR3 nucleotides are TGTGCCAGCTCACCGGGAAGGGACAGGTTTAGTGAAGCTTTCTTT.